A selection of T cell receptor beta chains follows, all from one sample in a study of cytomegalovirus exposure and HLA in healthy donors. TCRdb's table, derived via immunoSEQ multiplex PCR, lists solely in-frame clones and lacks some. The sample includes around 130,000 clones, about 80% of them seen just once. Sequenced material: PBMCs. These receptors came from a man aged 18-30 years in good health and CMV-seronegative. Each CDR3 is given with its conserved first and last residue. The size entry is marked missing in some rows and otherwise reads once, few, many or a size class.

J: .
V: TRBV4-1
size: once
CDR3: CASSQSRGGRGYEQYF

J: TRBJ1-4
V: TRBV7-9
size: .
CDR3: CASSPLGTAPDEKLFF

J: TRBJ2-1
V: TRBV5-4
size: .
CDR3: CASSLTSSGILQWQFF

J: TRBJ1-2
V: TRBV5-1
size: few
CDR3: CASSLEGQGYTF

J: TRBJ2-2
V: TRBV9
size: .
CDR3: CASSPTASGLTGELFF

J: TRBJ2-1
V: TRBV11-2
size: .
CDR3: CASSFPTSGPYRDEQFF

J: TRBJ1-1
V: TRBV6-5
size: .
CDR3: CATQLTENTEAFF

J: TRBJ1-4
V: TRBV18
size: few
CDR3: CASSPDRGLNEKLFF

J: TRBJ1-4
V: TRBV19
size: .
CDR3: CASSIDLRANEKLFF

J: TRBJ2-5
V: TRBV6-4
size: .
CDR3: CASSPTVGQLTQETQYF

J: TRBJ1-2
V: TRBV6-1
size: .
CDR3: CASSEGTSVGYTF

J: TRBJ2-1
V: TRBV7-2
size: .
CDR3: CASRREPHEQFF

J: TRBJ1-2
V: TRBV6-6
size: .
CDR3: CASSYSGPNYGYTF

J: TRBJ2-1
V: TRBV13
size: .
CDR3: CASSSGLAGEGFSYNEQFF

J: TRBJ2-1
V: TRBV27
size: .
CDR3: CASSLSPGEVPYNEQFF

J: TRBJ1-1
V: TRBV7-3
size: .
CDR3: CASSLTGQGNEAFF

J: TRBJ1-3
V: TRBV18
size: .
CDR3: CASSPNYSGNTIYF

J: TRBJ2-7
V: TRBV27
size: .
CDR3: CASSLVAGYEQYF

J: TRBJ1-4
V: TRBV5-4
size: once
CDR3: CASSSRTGGTNEKLFF

J: TRBJ2-5
V: TRBV4-3
size: .
CDR3: CASSPNIGLAGSGETQYF

J: TRBJ2-4
V: TRBV7-7
size: .
CDR3: CASSGTSEITKNIQYF

J: TRBJ1-6
V: TRBV5-1
size: .
CDR3: CASTRGMGSPLHF

J: TRBJ1-1
V: TRBV9
size: .
CDR3: CASSALTGKNTEAFF

J: TRBJ2-3
V: TRBV27
size: few
CDR3: CASSVSPGQGSDTQYF

J: TRBJ1-1
V: TRBV7-9
size: .
CDR3: CASSLGSGVPEAFF

J: TRBJ1-5
V: TRBV7-3
size: .
CDR3: CASSEGQGQPQHF

J: TRBJ1-1
V: TRBV9
size: few
CDR3: CASSGGLLNTEAFF

J: TRBJ1-2
V: TRBV27
size: .
CDR3: CASSLRGTDGYTF

J: TRBJ2-3
V: TRBV4-1
size: .
CDR3: CASSQDWDSAADTQYF

J: TRBJ2-6
V: TRBV30
size: .
CDR3: CAWSVLRQFSSGANVLTF

J: TRBJ2-3
V: TRBV7-2
size: .
CDR3: CASSLGSSEALDTQYF

J: TRBJ2-3
V: TRBV5-4
size: .
CDR3: CASSTQGKDTQYF

J: TRBJ1-4
V: TRBV29-1
size: .
CDR3: CSASGVWANEKLFF

J: TRBJ1-5
V: TRBV9
size: .
CDR3: CASSVGQGGQPQHF

J: TRBJ1-5
V: TRBV27
size: .
CDR3: CASSLRGNQPQHF

J: TRBJ2-1
V: TRBV6-5
size: few
CDR3: CASSYGQGGEQFF

J: TRBJ2-3
V: TRBV19
size: .
CDR3: CASTGREVDTQYF

J: TRBJ2-5
V: TRBV10-1
size: .
CDR3: CASGQGETQYF

J: TRBJ2-3
V: TRBV18
size: .
CDR3: CASSPGTGGKDTQYF

J: TRBJ1-2
V: TRBV5-8
size: .
CDR3: CASSKDSLYGYTF

J: TRBJ2-1
V: TRBV18
size: once
CDR3: CASSQDYFRQFF

J: TRBJ1-2
V: TRBV6-6
size: few
CDR3: CASSPIRSGEGYGYTF

J: TRBJ2-5
V: TRBV19
size: .
CDR3: CASSMGGIQSQETQYF

J: TRBJ2-7
V: TRBV5-1
size: .
CDR3: CASSLGQGREQYF

J: TRBJ1-1
V: TRBV11-2
size: .
CDR3: CASRQQLGTEAFF

J: TRBJ1-1
V: TRBV4-1
size: .
CDR3: CASSLNGEGAEAFF

J: TRBJ2-5
V: TRBV11-1
size: .
CDR3: CASSGGTVETQYF

J: TRBJ2-3
V: TRBV7-3
size: .
CDR3: CASSLTPGSTDTQYF

J: TRBJ2-1
V: TRBV28
size: few
CDR3: CASSFLYNEQFF

J: TRBJ2-1
V: TRBV9
size: .
CDR3: CASSGGLAGNNEQFF

J: TRBJ2-7
V: TRBV6-6
size: .
CDR3: CASSYLGTGSYEQYF

J: TRBJ2-1
V: TRBV11-3
size: .
CDR3: CASSLATSGSYNEQFF

J: .
V: TRBV28
size: .
CDR3: CASRLATYEQYF

J: TRBJ2-1
V: TRBV11-3
size: .
CDR3: CASSPGASSYNEQFF

J: TRBJ2-7
V: TRBV6-6
size: .
CDR3: CAISEGAREQYF

J: TRBJ2-1
V: TRBV18
size: .
CDR3: CASSPGLAGYNEQFF

J: TRBJ1-5
V: TRBV19
size: once
CDR3: CASSTGAISQHF